One sample yielded the 16 T cell receptor beta chains listed below, sequenced in a study of blood T cell repertoires in COVID-19. The protocol was immunoSEQ multiplex PCR, while the TCRdb copy is restricted to in-frame clones and leaves out a portion. The repertoire holds about 190,000 clones, with approximately 91% as singletons. The specimen sequenced was peripheral blood. The receptors shown here come from a woman aged 40-49 years who had recovered from COVID-19.

The chain uses TRBV5-1 and TRBJ2-5; maybe TRBD1 (5 bases). Germline V gene data show CDR1 as SGHRS and CDR2 as YFSETQ. The CDR3 is made up of 14 amino acids. V was trimmed by 2 bases and J by 1 base, leaving 9 bases between them. CDR3 sequence: CASSFFQGQETQYF. The CDR3 coding sequence is TGCGCCAGCAGCTTCTTTCAGGGCCAAGAGACCCAGTACTTC.

The J gene is TRBJ2-7, the V gene TRBV29-1; 7 nucleotides line up with TRBD1. This CDR3 region has 13 residues. The germline CDR1 and CDR2 sequences are SQVTM and ANQGSEA. Unmatched junction bases numbered 9, after V lost 7 bases and J lost 3 bases. CDR3 DNA: TGCAGCGCCCAATATCGACAGGGCTACGAGCAGTACTTC. It is translated as CSAQYRQGYEQYF.

This clone was seen a handful of times. This rearrangement joins TRBV7-8 to TRBJ2-7; TRBD2 matches at 10 bases. This CDR3 is 20 amino acids long. The V gene's germline CDR1 is SGHVS and CDR2 FQNEAQ. Trimming at V came to 6 bases and at J to 2 bases, leaving 22 bases not matched to a gene. CDR3 sequence reads: CASSHPLGASGSPGAYEQYF. CDR3 bases: TGTGCCAGCAGTCACCCCCTGGGGGCTAGCGGGAGTCCAGGGGCCTACGAGCAGTACTTC.

This chain links TRBV10-3 with TRBJ2-7; TRBD2 matches 9 bases. Unmatched junction bases numbered 5, after V lost 4 bases and J lost 4 bases. Germline V gives CDR1 ENHRY, CDR2 SYGVKD. The CDR3 runs 14 residues. The CDR3, as DNA: TGTGCCATCAGTGCAGTAGCGGGAGAGTACGAGCAGTACTTC. As protein: CAISAVAGEYEQYF.

This CDR3 is CASSPLRDSYNEQFF. DNA of the CDR3: TGTGCCAGCAGTCCGCTCCGGGACTCCTACAATGAGCAGTTCTTC. The chain links TRBV6-5 to TRBJ2-1, with a weak D call TRBD2 (5 bases). CDR3 size: 15 residues. V lost 5 bases and J 0 bases, leaving 11 bases between the germline ends. The V gene's germline CDR1 is MNHEY and CDR2 SVGAGI.

The chain carries TRBV4-3 and TRBJ1-2, with D unresolved. Germline CDR1 reads LGHNA; CDR2 reads YSLEER. CDR3 size: 16 residues. V was trimmed by 7 bases and J by 4 bases, leaving 22 bases between them. The CDR3 sequence: CASNPNPEFRSYGYTF. As DNA, the CDR3 is TGCGCCAGCAACCCGAACCCAGAATTCAGATCCTATGGCTACACCTTC.

The V and J genes are TRBV30 and TRBJ2-5, with 10 bases aligning to TRBD2. This CDR3 has 14 amino acids. With V trimmed by 1 base and J by 7 bases, 6 bases remained unmatched. The germline V gene encodes CDR1 GTSNPN and CDR2 SVGIG (reference sequence). The CDR3 nucleotides are TGTGCCTGGAGTGCAGCGGGAGGGGAGGGGACCCAGTACTTC. This codes for CAWSAAGGEGTQYF.

The chain combines TRBV15 with TRBJ2-7; D possibly corresponds to TRBD2 (5 bases). Trimming stripped 3 bases from V and 4 bases from J, with 13 bases between. CDR1 and CDR2 (germline): LNHNV, YYDKDF (reference sequence). This CDR3 comprises 14 residues. The CDR3 DNA sequence: TGTGCCACCAGCAGTCGAGCGCTAGCATACGAGCAGTACTTC. Translated, it gives CATSSRALAYEQYF.

The gene calls are TRBV28 and TRBJ2-1, with D possibly being TRBD2 (6 bases). V gave up 8 bases and J gave up 6 bases, with 17 bases separating them. The length of the CDR3 is 14 residues. Germline loops: CDR1 MDHEN, CDR2 SYDVKM. CDR3 nucleotide sequence: TGTGCCAGCCTGTCGCGGGATATCGCCAATGAGCAGTTCTTC. Protein sequence: CASLSRDIANEQFF.

V gene TRBV9 combines with J gene TRBJ1-1; perhaps TRBD1 as D (5 bases). This CDR3 spans 14 amino acids. The ends were cut back, 3 bases at V and 8 bases at J, with 17 bases in the middle. CDR1 is SGDLS, CDR2 YYNGEE, per germline. The CDR3, as DNA: TGTGCCAGCAGCGGGCGACAGCTGCAGGAGGAAGCTTTCTTT. This codes for CASSGRQLQEEAFF. The whole variable domain, remainder taken from reference TRBV9 and TRBJ1-1, is DSGVTQTPKHLITATGQRVTLRCSPRSGDLSVYWYQQSLDQGLQFLIQYYNGEERAKGNILERFSAQQFPDLHSELNLSSLELGDSALYFCASSGRQLQEEAFFGQGTRLTVV.

The rearrangement joins TRBV6-5 to TRBJ1-2, with D possibly matching TRBD1 (5 bases). V was trimmed by 5 bases and J by 3 bases, leaving 13 bases between them. This CDR3 spans 14 amino acids. From germline, CDR1 is MNHEY and CDR2 SVGAGI. In DNA form, the CDR3 reads TGTGCCAGCAGTCCCGGATGGGGGGACTATGGCTACACCTTC. It codes for CASSPGWGDYGYTF.

Here the CDR3 reads CASSRLAGNYEQYF. CDR3 bases: TGTGCCAGCAGCCGACTAGCGGGGAACTACGAGCAGTACTTC. This sequence joins TRBV27 and TRBJ2-7; 11 positions match TRBD2. Germline CDR1 and CDR2: MNHEY and SMNVEV (reference sequence). The CDR3 length is 14 residues. Trimming took 6 bases from V and 3 from J; bases not matched to a gene: 4.

The chain is built from TRBV5-1 and TRBJ2-7; the match to TRBD2 covers 8 bases. This CDR3 is built from 13 residues. With V trimmed by 7 bases and J by 4 bases, 7 bases remained unmatched. The V gene's germline CDR1 is SGHRS and CDR2 YFSETQ. The CDR3 sequence: CASGAGAAYEQYF. The CDR3 DNA sequence: TGCGCCAGCGGAGCGGGAGCAGCGTACGAGCAGTACTTC.

V gene TRBV27 combines with J gene TRBJ2-1; 7 nucleotides agree with TRBD2. This CDR3 is built from 15 residues. With V trimmed by 2 bases and J by 1 base, 2 bases remained unmatched. The germline V gene encodes CDR1 MNHEY and CDR2 SMNVEV (reference sequence). CDR3 nucleotide sequence: TGTGCCAGCAGTTTAGGCGGGAGTTCCTACAATGAGCAGTTCTTC. It encodes CASSLGGSSYNEQFF.

The gene calls are TRBV10-1 and TRBJ1-5; TRBD1 might be the D (6 bases). This CDR3 comprises 18 residues. CDR1 and CDR2 from the germline V gene are WNHNN and SYGVQD (reference sequence). V gave up 7 bases and J gave up 0 bases, with 22 bases separating them. The CDR3 nucleotides read TGCGCCAGCACGAAAACAGGGCACCTCTGGGATAGCAATCAGCCCCAGCATTTT. Its protein product is CASTKTGHLWDSNQPQHF.

V gene TRBV9 combines with J gene TRBJ1-3; no definite D call. Germline CDR1 SGDLS, CDR2 YYNGEE. The V end was cut by 3 bases, the J end by 0 bases, with 7 bases between. The CDR3 totals 14 residues. CDR3 loop: CASSGLDSGNTIYF. The CDR3 coding sequence is TGTGCCAGCAGCGGACTGGACTCTGGAAACACCATATATTTT.